The clone carrying this T cell receptor beta chain came up a few times. Its antigen is still unknown. This specimen belongs to a study of T cell repertoires in cytomegalovirus infection. General study points: Within the response measured ex vivo, HLA-C-restricted CMV-specific TCR beta clonotypes were dominant.

V was trimmed by 0 bases and J by 2 bases, leaving 9 bases between them. From germline, CDR1 is SGDLS and CDR2 YYNGEE. The CDR3 length is 14 residues. Each CDR3 protein is one row after TCRdb ran MiXCR on the reads. The table records 200,000 to 300,000 distinct CDR3 sequences, roughly 9% of them present only once. This TCR derives from a human donor in good health (CMV status not recorded). Some clones in this sample may be carry-over from other donors' samples. Material: PBMCs. The genes are TRBV9 and TRBJ2-7; D is undetermined. This CDR3 is CASSVGSTAYEQYF. CDR3 DNA sequence: TGTGCCAGCAGCGTAGGAAGTACCGCCTACGAGCAGTACTTC. The entire variable domain, with the rest obtained from reference TRBV9 and TRBJ2-7, is as follows: DSGVTQTPKHLITATGQRVTLRCSPRSGDLSVYWYQQSLDQGLQFLIQYYNGEERAKGNILERFSAQQFPDLHSELNLSSLELGDSALYFCASSVGSTAYEQYFGPGTRLTVT.